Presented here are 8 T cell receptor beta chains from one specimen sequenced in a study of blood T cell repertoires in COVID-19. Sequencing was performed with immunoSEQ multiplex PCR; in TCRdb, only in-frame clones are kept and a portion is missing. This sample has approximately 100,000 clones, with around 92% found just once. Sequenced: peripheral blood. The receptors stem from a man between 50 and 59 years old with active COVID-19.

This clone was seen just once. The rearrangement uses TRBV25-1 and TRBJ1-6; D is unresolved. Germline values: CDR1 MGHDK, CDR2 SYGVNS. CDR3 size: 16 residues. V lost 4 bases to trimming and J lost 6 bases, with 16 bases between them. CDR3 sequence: CASSGVGLLRNSPLHF. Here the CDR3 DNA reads TGTGCCAGCAGTGGGGTCGGGTTACTGCGTAATTCACCCCTCCACTTT.

This CDR3 reads CASSQGGAGGQETQYF. The DNA for the CDR3 is TGTGCCAGCAGCCAGGGAGGTGCGGGAGGGCAAGAGACCCAGTACTTC. The J gene is TRBJ2-5, the V gene TRBV3-1 (or the pseudogene TRBV3-2), with TRBD2 matching over 9 bases. From germline, CDR1 is LGHDT and CDR2 YNNKEL (reference sequence). The junction had 7 bases not matched to a gene; V was cut back by 3 bases and J by 2 bases. CDR3 length equals 16 residues.

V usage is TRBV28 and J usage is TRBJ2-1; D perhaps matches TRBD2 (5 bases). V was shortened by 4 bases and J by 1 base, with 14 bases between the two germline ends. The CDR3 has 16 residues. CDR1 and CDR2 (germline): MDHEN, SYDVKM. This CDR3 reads CASSSPRTSSYNEQFF. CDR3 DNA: TGTGCCAGCAGTTCGCCCCGGACTTCTTCCTACAATGAGCAGTTCTTC.

CDR3 residues: CASSPAAGQGGYGYTF. The CDR3 DNA is TGTGCCAGCAGCCCTGCGGCGGGACAGGGAGGGTACGGCTACACCTTC. The rearrangement links TRBV9 to TRBJ1-2, with TRBD1 identical over 9 bases. This CDR3 region has 16 residues. CDR1 is SGDLS, CDR2 YYNGEE, per germline. Germline trimming cut 4 bases from V and 8 bases from J; bases unmatched to any gene: 15.

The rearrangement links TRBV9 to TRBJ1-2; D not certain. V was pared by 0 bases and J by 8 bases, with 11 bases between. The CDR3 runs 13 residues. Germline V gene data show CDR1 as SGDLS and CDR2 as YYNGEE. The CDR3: CASSVGPTGGYTF. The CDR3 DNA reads TGTGCCAGCAGCGTAGGGCCAACGGGAGGCTACACCTTC.

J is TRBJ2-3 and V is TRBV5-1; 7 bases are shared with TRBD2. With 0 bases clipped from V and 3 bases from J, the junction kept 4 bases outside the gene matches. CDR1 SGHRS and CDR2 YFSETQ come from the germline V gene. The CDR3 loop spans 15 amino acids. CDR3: CASSLEGSGTDTQYF. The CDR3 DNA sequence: TGCGCCAGCAGCTTGGAGGGTAGCGGGACAGATACGCAGTATTTT.

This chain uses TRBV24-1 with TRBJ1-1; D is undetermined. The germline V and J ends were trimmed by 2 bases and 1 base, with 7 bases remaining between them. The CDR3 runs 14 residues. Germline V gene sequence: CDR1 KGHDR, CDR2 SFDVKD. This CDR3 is CATSDSSGNTEAFF. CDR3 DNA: TGTGCCACCAGTGATTCCTCAGGGAACACTGAAGCTTTCTTT.

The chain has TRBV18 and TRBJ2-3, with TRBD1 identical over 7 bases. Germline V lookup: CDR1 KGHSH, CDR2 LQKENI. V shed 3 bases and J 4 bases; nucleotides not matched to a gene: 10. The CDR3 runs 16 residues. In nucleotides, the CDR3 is TGTGCCAGCTCACCTTCGGCCCCAGGGGGAGCAGATACGCAGTATTTT. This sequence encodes CASSPSAPGGADTQYF.